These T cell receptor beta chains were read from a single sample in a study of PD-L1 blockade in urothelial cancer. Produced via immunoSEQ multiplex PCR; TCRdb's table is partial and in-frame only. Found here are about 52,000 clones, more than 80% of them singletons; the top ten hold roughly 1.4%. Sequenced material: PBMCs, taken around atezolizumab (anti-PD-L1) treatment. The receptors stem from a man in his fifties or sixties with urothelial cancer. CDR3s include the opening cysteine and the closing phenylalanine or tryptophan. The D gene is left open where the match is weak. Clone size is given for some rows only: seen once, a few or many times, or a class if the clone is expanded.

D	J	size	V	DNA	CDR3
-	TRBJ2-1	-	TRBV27	TGTGCCAGCAGTTTGATGGGGCGGGGCGCGGAGGGTGAGCAGTTCTTC	CASSLMGRGAEGEQFF
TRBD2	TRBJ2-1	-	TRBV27	TGTGCCAGCAGTTTATACGGGGGGGGCCCAAGGGGGCAGTTCTTC	CASSLYGGGPRGQFF
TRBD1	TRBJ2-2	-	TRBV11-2	TGTGCCAGCAGCACACAGGGGGCATGGACCGGGGAGCTGTTTTTT	CASSTQGAWTGELFF
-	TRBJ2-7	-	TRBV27	TGTGCCAGCAGGACACTAGTGGTCGGATCCGAGCAGTACTTC	CASRTLVVGSEQYF
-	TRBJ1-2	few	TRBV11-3	TGTGCCAGCAGCTTGGAGGAGATTAAGGACTATGGCTACACCTTC	CASSLEEIKDYGYTF
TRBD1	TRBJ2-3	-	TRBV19	TGTGCCAGTAGTACCGCGACAGGGAGCACAGATACGCAGTATTTT	CASSTATGSTDTQYF
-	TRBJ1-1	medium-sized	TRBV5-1	TGCGCCAGCAGCTGGGGGCAGGGGACTGAAGCTTTCTTT	CASSWGQGTEAFF
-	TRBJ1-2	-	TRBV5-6	TGTGCCAGCAGCTTGGAGGGGGTCGTCTATGGCTACACCTTC	CASSLEGVVYGYTF
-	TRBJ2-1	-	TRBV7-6	TGTGCCAGCAGCTTAGGGCATCTCGATGAGCAGTTCTTC	CASSLGHLDEQFF
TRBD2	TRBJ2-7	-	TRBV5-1	TGCGCCAGCAGCCCCTCTGCGGGAGTTATCAACGAGCAGTACTTC	CASSPSAGVINEQYF
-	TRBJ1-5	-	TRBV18	TGTGCCAGCTCACCAACTGGGCAGCGCAATCAGCCCCAGCATTTT	CASSPTGQRNQPQHF
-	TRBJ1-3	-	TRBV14	TGTGCCAGCAGCCAAGGAGGCAGCTCTGGAAACACCATATATTTT	CASSQGGSSGNTIYF
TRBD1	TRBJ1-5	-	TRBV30	TGTGCCTGGAGTCCTAGCGGGGTCCGACAGGGGGCAAGCAATCAGCCCCAGCATTTT	CAWSPSGVRQGASNQPQHF
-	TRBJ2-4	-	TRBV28	TGTGCCAGCAGTGCCGGACATAGTGGGGCCAAAAACATTCAGTACTTC	CASSAGHSGAKNIQYF
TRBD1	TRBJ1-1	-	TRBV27	TGTGCCAGCCGCCGGGACAGGTCGGCCTATGAAGCTTTCTTT	CASRRDRSAYEAFF
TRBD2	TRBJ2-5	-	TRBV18	TGTGCCAGCTCACCACGCCTAGCGGGAGGGGGTGAACAAGAGACCCAGTACTTC	CASSPRLAGGGEQETQYF
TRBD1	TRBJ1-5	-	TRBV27	TGTGCCAGCAGTTCGGGGCCCGACAGGGGCCATCAGCCCCAGCATTTT	CASSSGPDRGHQPQHF
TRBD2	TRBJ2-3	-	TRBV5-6	TGTGCCAGCAGCCACGAAATAGCGGGAGGCCCGGGGACAGATACGCAGTATTTT	CASSHEIAGGPGTDTQYF
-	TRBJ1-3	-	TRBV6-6	TGTGCCAGCAGTTACGAGGGACTACCTGGAAACACCATATATTTT	CASSYEGLPGNTIYF
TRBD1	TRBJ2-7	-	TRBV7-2	TGTGCCAGCAGCACCAAGGGACAGGCCGCCTACGAGCAGTACTTC	CASSTKGQAAYEQYF
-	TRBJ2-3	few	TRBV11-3	TGTGCCAGCAGCTTAACTAGAATGATTGGGGGCAGCACAGATACGCAGTATTTT	CASSLTRMIGGSTDTQYF
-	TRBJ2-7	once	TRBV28	TGTGCCAGCAGTTTACCAGGGCTGTACGAGCAGTACTTC	CASSLPGLYEQYF
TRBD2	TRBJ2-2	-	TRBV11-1	TGTGCCAGCAGCGCGCAGGCTAGCGGGGGAAACACCGGGGAGCTGTTTTTT	CASSAQASGGNTGELFF
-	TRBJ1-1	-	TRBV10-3	TGTGCCATCAGTGACACCGGGAGGGGGGACACTGAAGCTTTCTTT	CAISDTGRGDTEAFF
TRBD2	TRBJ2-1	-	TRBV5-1	TGCGCCAGCAGCTTAATGGGACTAGCGCTCAATGAGCAGTTCTTC	CASSLMGLALNEQFF
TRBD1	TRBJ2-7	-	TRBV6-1	TGTGCCAGCAGGGAACAGGGGGCCTACGAGCAGTACTTC	CASREQGAYEQYF
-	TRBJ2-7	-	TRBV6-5	TGTGCCAGCAGTTACGGAACCGGGAGCGAGCAGTACTTC	CASSYGTGSEQYF
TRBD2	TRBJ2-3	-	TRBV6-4	TGTGCCAGCGCCGGGACTAGCGGGAGCGCAGATACGCAGTATTTT	CASAGTSGSADTQYF
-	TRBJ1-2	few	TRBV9	TGTGCCAGCAGAGGAGCAGGGGTCAAAGCAGATGGCTACACCTTC	CASRGAGVKADGYTF
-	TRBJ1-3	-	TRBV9	TGTGCCAGCAGCGTAGAGCCTACAGGGCCCACTGGAAACACCATATATTTT	CASSVEPTGPTGNTIYF
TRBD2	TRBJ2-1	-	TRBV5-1	TGCGCCAGCAGCCAGGGACTAGCGGGTTTGAGCTCCTACAATGAGCAGTTCTTC	CASSQGLAGLSSYNEQFF
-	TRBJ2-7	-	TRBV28	TGTGCCAGCAGTCCGACAGGCTTGGAGCAGTACTTC	CASSPTGLEQYF
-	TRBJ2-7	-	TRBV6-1	TGTGCCAGCAGCTTACCCGGGACCTACGAGCAGTACTTC	CASSLPGTYEQYF
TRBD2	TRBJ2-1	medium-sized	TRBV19	TGTGCCAGTAGTATAGGGACTAGCGGTTCGCAGTTCTTC	CASSIGTSGSQFF
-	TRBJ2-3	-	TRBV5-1	TGCGCCAGCAGCTTGGGAGGGAGCACAGATACGCAGTATTTT	CASSLGGSTDTQYF
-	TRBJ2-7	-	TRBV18	TGTGCCAGCTCACCTATGGACAGAAGTACAACCTACGAGCAGTACTTC	CASSPMDRSTTYEQYF
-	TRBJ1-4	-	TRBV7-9	TGTGCCAGCAGCCCCGGGTTTGGGAATGAAAAACTGTTTTTT	CASSPGFGNEKLFF
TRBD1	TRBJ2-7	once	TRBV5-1	TGCGCCAGCAGACAGGGGGCTCGCGAGCAGTACTTC	CASRQGAREQYF
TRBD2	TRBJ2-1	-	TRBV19	TGTGCCAGTAGTCGATCAGCGGGGAGCTCCTACAATGAGCAGTTCTTC	CASSRSAGSSYNEQFF
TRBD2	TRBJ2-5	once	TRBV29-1	TGCAGCACACTAGCGGGCCAAGAGACCCAGTACTTC	CSTLAGQETQYF